Below are 6 T cell receptor beta chains sequenced from a single sample in a study of glioma-infiltrating T cells after dendritic cell vaccination. The time point here: after dendritic cell vaccination, including at tumor progression/relapse. The protocol was immunoSEQ multiplex PCR, while the TCRdb copy is restricted to in-frame clones and leaves out a portion. This sample has about 110,000 clones, with around 91% found just once. The specimen comprised blood, sampled after dendritic cell vaccination. Receptors originate from a human donor with glioblastoma.

The gene calls are TRBV7-9 and TRBJ1-2; TRBD1 is a possible D gene (6 bases). CDR3 length: 13 amino acids. Germline V CDR1 and CDR2: SEHNR, FQNEAQ (reference sequence). Deletions cut 7 bases from V and 8 bases from J, with 17 bases between. This CDR3 is CASIEEGEVGYTF. The CDR3 DNA reads TGTGCCAGCATCGAAGAGGGGGAAGTAGGCTACACCTTC.

This clone was found once. The chain employs TRBV27 and TRBJ1-1; the D is unclear. CDR1 is MNHEY, CDR2 SMNVEV, per germline (reference sequence). The CDR3 loop spans 14 amino acids. V lost 6 bases and J 5 bases, leaving 16 bases between the germline ends. The CDR3 DNA follows: TGTGCCAGCAGCGTCCGGGGTCGGTGGACTGAAGCTTTCTTT. The encoded protein is CASSVRGRWTEAFF.

J is TRBJ2-3 and V is TRBV30; 10 bases fit TRBD2. The CDR3 is 15 residues long. The junction had 3 bases not matched to a gene; V was cut back by 2 bases and J by 1 base. Germline-derived CDR1 and CDR2 are GTSNPN and SVGIG (reference sequence). For the CDR3, the DNA is TGTGCCTGGAGTCCCCTAGCGGGAGGCACAGATACGCAGTATTTT. Translated, it gives CAWSPLAGGTDTQYF.

The V and J genes are TRBV2 and TRBJ1-5, with D tentatively TRBD1 (5 bases). The CDR3 runs 15 residues. Germline assignment: CDR1 SNHLY and CDR2 FYNNEI. Trimming removed 7 bases from V and 0 bases from J, with 13 bases in between. CDR3 in amino acids: CASKRGRDSNQPQHF. The CDR3 coding sequence is TGTGCCAGCAAAAGAGGCAGGGATAGCAATCAGCCCCAGCATTTT.

The chain joins TRBV5-1 to TRBJ2-7, with D possibly being TRBD2 (6 bases). This CDR3 spans 14 amino acids. V was shortened by 0 bases and J by 7 bases, with 14 bases between the two germline ends. Germline CDR1 and CDR2: SGHRS and YFSETQ. CDR3 bases: TGCGCCAGCAGCTTGGGGGGGGATCTCTCGGAGCAGTACTTC. It is translated as CASSLGGDLSEQYF.

The CDR3 sequence: CASSVGGENTGELFF. CDR3 bases: TGTGCCAGCAGCGTAGGCGGGGAGAACACCGGGGAGCTGTTTTTT. V usage is TRBV9 and J usage is TRBJ2-2, with D perhaps TRBD2 (6 bases). V was shortened by 0 bases and J by 1 base, with 7 bases between the two germline ends. This CDR3 is built from 15 residues. The germline V gene has CDR1 SGDLS and CDR2 YYNGEE.